Sequencing of this TCR beta chain was carried out in a study of shared clonotypes between healthy human individuals. Data came from immunoSEQ multiplex PCR; TCRdb stores just in-frame clones and leaves some out. The table includes over 1.4 million clones, approximately 96% detected once. The CDR3 has 16 amino acids. Trimming at V came to 5 bases and at J to 5 bases, leaving 12 bases not matched to a gene. Germline V lookup: CDR1 SGHVS, CDR2 FNYEAQ. The sequence was collected from a man under 40 in good health. The sample was naive CD4+ T cells sorted from blood. Subset denoted: CD45RA+ positively selected. V is TRBV7-6 and J is TRBJ2-1; 7 nucleotides line up with TRBD2. The CDR3 loop reads CASSRPSGAYNNEQFF. CDR3 DNA sequence: TGTGCCAGCAGCCGACCTAGCGGAGCCTATAACAATGAGCAGTTCTTC.